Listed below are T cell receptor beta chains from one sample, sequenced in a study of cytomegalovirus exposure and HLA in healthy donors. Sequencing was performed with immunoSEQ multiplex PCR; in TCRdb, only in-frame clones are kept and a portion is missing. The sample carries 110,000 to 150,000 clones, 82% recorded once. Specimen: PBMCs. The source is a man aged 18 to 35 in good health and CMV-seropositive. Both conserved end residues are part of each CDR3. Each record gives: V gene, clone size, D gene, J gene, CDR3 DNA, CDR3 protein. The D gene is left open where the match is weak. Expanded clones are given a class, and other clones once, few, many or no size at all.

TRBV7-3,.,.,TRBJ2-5,TGTGCCAGCAGCTCATTAGGCAGGGGCCTCCAAGAGACCCAGTACTTC,CASSSLGRGLQETQYF
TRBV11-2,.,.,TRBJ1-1,TGTGCCAGCAGCTCCCTCGACAGGACGGGAGCTTTCTTT,CASSSLDRTGAFF
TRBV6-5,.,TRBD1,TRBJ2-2,TGTGCCAGCAGTTACTGGACAGGGGGCGGAACCGGGGAGCTGTTTTTT,CASSYWTGGGTGELFF
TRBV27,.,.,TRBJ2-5,TGTGCCAGCAGTCCTCAGGGGTACCAAGAGACCCAGTACTTC,CASSPQGYQETQYF
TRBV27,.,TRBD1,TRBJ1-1,TGTGCCAGCAGTACGACAGGGCGAACTGAAGCTTTCTTT,CASSTTGRTEAFF
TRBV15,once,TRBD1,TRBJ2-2,TGTGCCACCAGCAGCCCCAGGGGGACAGGGAACACCGGGGAGCTGTTTTTT,CATSSPRGTGNTGELFF
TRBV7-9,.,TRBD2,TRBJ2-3,TGTGCCAGCAGGCCCCCGGGACTAGCGACCAGCACAGATACGCAGTATTTT,CASRPPGLATSTDTQYF
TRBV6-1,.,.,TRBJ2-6,TGTGCCAGCAGTTCCGCGTCCGGGGCCAACGTCCTGACTTTC,CASSSASGANVLTF
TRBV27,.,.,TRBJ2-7,TGTGCCAGCAGTTATAGCGGAACCTACGAGCAGTACTTC,CASSYSGTYEQYF
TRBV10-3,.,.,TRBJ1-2,TGTGCCACCAGATCCGACGGGAACTATGGCTACACCTTC,CATRSDGNYGYTF
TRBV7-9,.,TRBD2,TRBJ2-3,TGTGCCAGCAGCTTTGGACTAGCCCAAAGCACAGATACGCAGTATTTT,CASSFGLAQSTDTQYF
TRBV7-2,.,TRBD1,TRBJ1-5,TGTGCCAGCAGCTATTCGGGACAGCTAAATCAGCCCCAGCATTTT,CASSYSGQLNQPQHF
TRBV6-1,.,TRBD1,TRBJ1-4,TGTGCCAGCAGTGTAGACAGGGTGGTTAGGAATGAAAAACTGTTTTTT,CASSVDRVVRNEKLFF
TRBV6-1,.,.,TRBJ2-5,TGTGCCAGCAGTGATCTTGTTTCGGTTACGGGAGAGACCCAGTACTTC,CASSDLVSVTGETQYF
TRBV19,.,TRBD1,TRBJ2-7,TGTGCCAGTAGTACCGGGACAGGGGGCTACGAGCAGTACTTC,CASSTGTGGYEQYF
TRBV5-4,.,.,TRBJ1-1,TGTGCCAGCAGCTTGAAGTGGGCGAGGGTATTAGGGACTGAAGCTTTCTTT,CASSLKWARVLGTEAFF
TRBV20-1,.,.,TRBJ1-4,TGCAGTGCTAGGGCGGGGGAAAAACTGTTTTTT,CSARAGEKLFF
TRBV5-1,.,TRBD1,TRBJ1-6,TGCGCCAGCAGCGCTGACAGGGGGGCCAATAATTCACCCCTCCACTTT,CASSADRGANNSPLHF
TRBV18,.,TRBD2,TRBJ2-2,TGTGCCAGCTCACCACCCCCCGGGACTAGCGGGAGGGCACTCACCGGGGAGCTGTTTTTT,CASSPPPGTSGRALTGELFF
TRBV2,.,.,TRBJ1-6,TGTGCCAGCAGTTCAAGGGGTGGCGCCTATAATTCACCCCTCCACTTT,CASSSRGGAYNSPLHF
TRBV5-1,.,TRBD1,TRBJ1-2,TGCGCCAGCAGCGGCTCCGGGACAGCAACTTATGGCTACACCTTC,CASSGSGTATYGYTF
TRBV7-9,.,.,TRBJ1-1,TGTGCCAGCAGCTTATTACAGGGACGGACTGAAGCTTTCTTT,CASSLLQGRTEAFF
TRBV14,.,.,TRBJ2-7,TGTGCCAGCAGCCAAGGGGGACTTCGTTACGAGCAGTACTTC,CASSQGGLRYEQYF
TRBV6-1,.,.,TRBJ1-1,TGTGCCAGCAGTGAAAAGGGGTTACAGGGAACTGAAGCTTTCTTT,CASSEKGLQGTEAFF
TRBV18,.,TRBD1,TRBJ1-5,TGTGCCAGCTCACCTGAGGGGGCTGGTAATCAGCCCCAGCATTTT,CASSPEGAGNQPQHF
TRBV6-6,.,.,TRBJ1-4,TGTGCCAGCACCCGGGCCGGCACAGGGACTAATGAAAAACTGTTTTTT,CASTRAGTGTNEKLFF
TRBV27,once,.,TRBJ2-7,TGTGCCAGCCTTCGGGGGACTCGCTACGAGCAGTACTTC,CASLRGTRYEQYF
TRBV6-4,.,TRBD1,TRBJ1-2,TGTGCCAGCAGGGCGGGGACAGTGAATGGCTACACCTTC,CASRAGTVNGYTF
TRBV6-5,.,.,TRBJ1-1,TGTGCCAGCAGAAACGGCGGGGGCTGGGGGGCTGAAGCTTTCTTT,CASRNGGGWGAEAFF
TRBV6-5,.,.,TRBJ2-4,TGTGCCAGCGCTCGCACAGGGAGGGACATTCAGTACTTC,CASARTGRDIQYF
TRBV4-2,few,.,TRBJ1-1,TGTGCCAGCAGCCAAGGAGGTAACACTGAAGCTTTCTTT,CASSQGGNTEAFF
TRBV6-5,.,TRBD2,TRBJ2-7,TGTGCCAGCATCAAAGCGGGGACCTACGAGCAGTACTTC,CASIKAGTYEQYF
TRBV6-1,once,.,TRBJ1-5,TGTGCCAGCAGGCCTGGGGGGGGCGACAATCAGCCCCAGCATTTT,CASRPGGGDNQPQHF
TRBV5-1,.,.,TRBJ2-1,TGCGCCAGCAGCTTGGTGGGGGGAATTTACAATGAGCAGTTCTTC,CASSLVGGIYNEQFF
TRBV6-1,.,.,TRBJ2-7,TGTGCCAGCAGTGGAGGGACCTACGAGCAGTACTTC,CASSGGTYEQYF
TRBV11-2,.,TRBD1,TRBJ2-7,TGTGCCAGCAGCTCACTGACAGGGCAGGGGTTCGAGCAGTACTTC,CASSSLTGQGFEQYF
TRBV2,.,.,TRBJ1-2,TGTGCCAGCAGTATAGGGGGTAAAGGAAGGGGCAACTATGGCTACACCTTC,CASSIGGKGRGNYGYTF
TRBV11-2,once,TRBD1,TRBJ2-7,TGTGCCAGCAGCTTCGGGACAGGGGCTTACGAGCAGTACTTC,CASSFGTGAYEQYF
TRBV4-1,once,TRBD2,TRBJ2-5,TGCGCCAGCAGCCATTGGGGGACTAGCGGGAGGGCCGCCGAGACCCAGTACTTC,CASSHWGTSGRAAETQYF
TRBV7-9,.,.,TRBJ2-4,TGTGCCAGCAGCTTAAGGTTGGGGGCGGCCAAAAACATTCAGTACTTC,CASSLRLGAAKNIQYF
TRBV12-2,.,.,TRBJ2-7,TGTGCAAGTCGCTTAGAAAGGCGACAGGGCCCGGGTGAGCAGTACTTC,CASRLERRQGPGEQYF
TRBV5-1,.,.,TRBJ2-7,TGCGCCAGCAGCTTGGACACCTACGAGCAGTACTTC,CASSLDTYEQYF
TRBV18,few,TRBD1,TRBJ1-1,TGTGCCAGCTCACCACTGGGACAGGGGGTAAACACTGAAGCTTTCTTT,CASSPLGQGVNTEAFF
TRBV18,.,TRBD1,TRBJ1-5,TGTGCCAGCTCACCAGGACAGGGAGGGCATCAGCCCCAGCATTTT,CASSPGQGGHQPQHF
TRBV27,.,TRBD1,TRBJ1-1,TGTGCCAGCAGTTTATGGGGGACAGTGAACACTGAAGCTTTCTTT,CASSLWGTVNTEAFF
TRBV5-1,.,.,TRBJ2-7,TGCGCCAGCAGCTTCGACAGGCTGATCTACGAGCAGTACTTC,CASSFDRLIYEQYF
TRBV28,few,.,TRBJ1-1,TGTGCCAGCAGTTTAAGTGGGGGCGTCGATACTGAAGCTTTCTTT,CASSLSGGVDTEAFF
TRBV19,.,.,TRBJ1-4,TGTGCCAGTAGTCGACAGGAAGTACGGGAAAAACTGTTTTTT,CASSRQEVREKLFF
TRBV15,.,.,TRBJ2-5,TGTGCCACCAGCAGAGACAGGGTTGGAGAGACCCAGTACTTC,CATSRDRVGETQYF
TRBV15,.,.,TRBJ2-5,TGTGCCACCAGCAGTCTAACTGAAGAGACCCAGTACTTC,CATSSLTEETQYF
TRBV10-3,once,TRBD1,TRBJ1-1,TGTGCCATCAGTGAGTCCGGGACAGGGGGCGGCAGGTGGGACACTGAAGCTTTCTTT,CAISESGTGGGRWDTEAFF
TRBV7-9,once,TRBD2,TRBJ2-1,TGTGCCAGCAGCCTAGCAGGGACTAGCGGGAGTCGGTCCTACAATGAGCAGTTCTTC,CASSLAGTSGSRSYNEQFF